This T cell receptor (beta chain) emerged from a study of T-cell reconstitution after alpha-beta-depleted transplantation in children. Library preparation (for TCRbeta) was performed with unique molecular identifiers. TCRdb reprocessed the PCR reads with MiXCR, giving one entry per CDR3 protein. The table lists about 250,000 distinct CDR3 sequences, about 24% of them singletons. This clonotype was seen a few times. The junction departs from germline at one end; a sequencing error may be responsible. The CDR3 contains 12 residues. Germline CDR1 reads SGHRS; CDR2 reads YFSETQ. The sample in question was PBMCs, mostly from graft donor cells, obtained 360 days after TCRalphabeta/CD19-depleted stem cell transplant. The source is a female patient aged 2-9 years who had a stem cell transplant for congenital amegakaryocytic thrombocytopenia, so the T cells may come from the graft donor. The chain has TRBV5-1 and TRBJ1-4; D is uncertain. The CDR3 loop reads CASSLGGEKLFF. In DNA, the CDR3 is TGTGCCAGCAGTTTGGGAGGCGAAAAACTGTTTTTT.